Given below is one T cell receptor beta chain in context. Germline V CDR1 and CDR2: MNHEY, SMNVEV (reference sequence). V was cut by 0 bases and J by 2 bases, with 15 bases left in between. The CDR3 has 17 residues. The table came from immunoSEQ multiplex PCR; TCRdb's copy has only in-frame clones and leaves some out. The sample consists of more than 110,000 clones, over 75% of them appearing once. Enrollees, roughly 18 to 89 years old, lived in 25 or so US areas. Among Cohort 3 donors, those recovered had two negative PCRs, clearance, or symptom resolution. The data stem from a study of blood T cell repertoires in COVID-19. Study background: From T cells, B-cell-depleted T cells, or PBMCs came the material, which was cDNA or gDNA.

The sequencing sample was made of PBMCs or T cells enriched from blood (not recorded which). V is TRBV27 and J is TRBJ2-3; D is perhaps TRBD2 (6 bases). The source of this sequence is a woman between 45 and 65 years old who had recovered from COVID-19. The CDR3: CASSLSRRGRPTDTQYF. CDR3 DNA sequence: TGTGCCAGCAGTTTATCGAGGAGGGGTCGTCCCACAGATACGCAGTATTTT.